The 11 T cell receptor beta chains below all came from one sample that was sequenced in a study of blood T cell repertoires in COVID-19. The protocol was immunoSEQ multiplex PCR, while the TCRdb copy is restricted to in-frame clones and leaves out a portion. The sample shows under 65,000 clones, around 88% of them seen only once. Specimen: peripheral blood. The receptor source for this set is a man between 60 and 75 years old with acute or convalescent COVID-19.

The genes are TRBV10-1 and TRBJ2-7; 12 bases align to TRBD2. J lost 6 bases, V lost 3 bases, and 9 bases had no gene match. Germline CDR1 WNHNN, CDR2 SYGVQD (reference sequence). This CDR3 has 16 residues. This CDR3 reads CASSDRLAGGPIEQYF. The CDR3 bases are TGCGCCAGCAGTGATAGGCTAGCGGGGGGGCCGATCGAGCAGTACTTC.

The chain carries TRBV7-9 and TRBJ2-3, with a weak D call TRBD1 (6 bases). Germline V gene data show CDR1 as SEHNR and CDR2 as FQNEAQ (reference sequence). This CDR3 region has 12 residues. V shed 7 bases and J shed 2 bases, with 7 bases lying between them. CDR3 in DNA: TGTGCCAGCATGGGGGCCACAGATACGCAGTATTTT. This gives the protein CASMGATDTQYF. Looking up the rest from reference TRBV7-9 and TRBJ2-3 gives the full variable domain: DTGVSQNPRHKITKRGQNVTFRCDPISEHNRLYWYRQTLGQGPEFLTYFQNEAQLEKSRLLSDRFSAERPKGSFSTLEIQRTEQGDSAMYLCASMGATDTQYFGPGTRLTVL.

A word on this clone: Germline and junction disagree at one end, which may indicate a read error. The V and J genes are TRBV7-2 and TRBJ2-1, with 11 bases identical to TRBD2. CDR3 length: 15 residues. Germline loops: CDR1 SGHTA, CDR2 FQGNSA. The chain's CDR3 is CASSLGGLAGGPWIF. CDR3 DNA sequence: TGTGCCAGCAGCTTAGGGGGCTTAGCGGGAGGGCCGTGGATCTTC.

CDR3 protein: CASGLDLDTQYF. CDR3 DNA sequence: TGCGCCAGCGGTCTAGATTTGGATACGCAGTATTTT. The gene calls are TRBV10-2 and TRBJ2-3; no reliable D call. Between the trimmed V and J ends, which lost 8 bases and 6 bases, there was a span of 12 bases. Germline assignment: CDR1 WSHSY and CDR2 SAAADI. This CDR3 has 12 amino acids.

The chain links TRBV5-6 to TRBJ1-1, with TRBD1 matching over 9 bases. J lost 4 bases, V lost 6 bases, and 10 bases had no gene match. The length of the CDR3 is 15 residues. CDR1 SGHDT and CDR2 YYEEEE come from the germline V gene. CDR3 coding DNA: TGTGCCAGCACCCCCGTGGGACAGGGTGGCACTGAAGCTTTCTTT. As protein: CASTPVGQGGTEAFF.

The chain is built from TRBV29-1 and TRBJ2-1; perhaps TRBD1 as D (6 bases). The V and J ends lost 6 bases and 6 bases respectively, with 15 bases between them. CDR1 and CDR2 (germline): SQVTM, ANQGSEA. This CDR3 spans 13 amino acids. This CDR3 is CSVIVQGRNEQFF. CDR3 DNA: TGCAGCGTCATAGTCCAGGGGCGCAATGAGCAGTTCTTC.

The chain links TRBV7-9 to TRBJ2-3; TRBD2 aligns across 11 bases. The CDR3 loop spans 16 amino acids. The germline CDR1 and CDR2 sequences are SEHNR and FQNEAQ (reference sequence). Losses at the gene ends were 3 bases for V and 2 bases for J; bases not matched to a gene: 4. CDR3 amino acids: CASSFLAGGPTDTQYF. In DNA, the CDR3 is TGTGCCAGCAGCTTCCTAGCGGGAGGCCCCACAGATACGCAGTATTTT.

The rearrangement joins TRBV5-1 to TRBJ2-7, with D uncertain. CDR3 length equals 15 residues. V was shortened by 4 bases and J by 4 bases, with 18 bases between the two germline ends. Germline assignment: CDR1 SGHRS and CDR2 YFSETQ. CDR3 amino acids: CASSPPGSTAYEQYF. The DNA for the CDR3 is TGCGCCAGCAGCCCCCCCGGTTCTACCGCTTACGAGCAGTACTTC.

CDR3: CATSPSGTGGSGANVLTF. The CDR3, as DNA: TGTGCCACCAGCCCTAGCGGGACAGGGGGATCTGGGGCCAACGTCCTGACTTTC. The chain links TRBV15 to TRBJ2-6, with 11 bases fitting TRBD1. There are 18 residues in the CDR3. The ends lost 5 bases at V and 1 base at J; junction bases unmatched: 7. From germline, CDR1 is LNHNV and CDR2 YYDKDF (reference sequence).

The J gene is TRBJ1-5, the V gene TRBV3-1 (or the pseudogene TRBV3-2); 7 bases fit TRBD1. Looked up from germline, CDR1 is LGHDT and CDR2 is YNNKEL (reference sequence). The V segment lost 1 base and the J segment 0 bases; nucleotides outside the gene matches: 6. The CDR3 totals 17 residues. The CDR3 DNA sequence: TGTGCCAGCAGCCAAGTCGCCCGGGACAGTAGCAATCAGCCCCAGCATTTT. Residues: CASSQVARDSSNQPQHF.

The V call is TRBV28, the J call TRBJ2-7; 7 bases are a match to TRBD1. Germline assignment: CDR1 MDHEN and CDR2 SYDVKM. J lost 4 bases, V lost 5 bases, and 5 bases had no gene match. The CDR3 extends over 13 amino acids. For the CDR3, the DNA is TGTGCCAGCAGTCCGGGCAGGGGGTACGAGCAGTACTTC. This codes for CASSPGRGYEQYF. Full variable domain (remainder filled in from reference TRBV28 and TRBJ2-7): DVKVTQSSRYLVKRTGEKVFLECVQDMDHENMFWYRQDPGLGLRLIYFSYDVKMKEKGDIPEGYSVSREKKERFSLILESASTNQTSMYLCASSPGRGYEQYFGPGTRLTVT.